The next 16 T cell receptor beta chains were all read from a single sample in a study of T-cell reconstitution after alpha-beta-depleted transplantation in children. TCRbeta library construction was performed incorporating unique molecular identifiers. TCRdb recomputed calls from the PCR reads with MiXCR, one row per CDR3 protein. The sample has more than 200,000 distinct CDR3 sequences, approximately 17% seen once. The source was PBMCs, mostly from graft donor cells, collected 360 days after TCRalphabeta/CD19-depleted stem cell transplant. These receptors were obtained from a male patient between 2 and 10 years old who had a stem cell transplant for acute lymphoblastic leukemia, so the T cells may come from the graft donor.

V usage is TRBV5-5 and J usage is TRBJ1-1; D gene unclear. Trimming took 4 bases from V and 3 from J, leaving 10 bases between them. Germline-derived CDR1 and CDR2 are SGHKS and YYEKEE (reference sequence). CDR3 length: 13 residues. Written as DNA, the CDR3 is TGTGCCAGCAGCGCTTACAGCGACACTGAAGCTTTCTTT. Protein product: CASSAYSDTEAFF.

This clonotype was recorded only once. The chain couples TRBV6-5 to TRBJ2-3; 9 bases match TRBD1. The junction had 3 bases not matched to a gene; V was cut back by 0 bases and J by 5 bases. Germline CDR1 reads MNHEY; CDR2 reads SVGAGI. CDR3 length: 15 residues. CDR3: CASSYSDRGIDTQYF. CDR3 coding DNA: TGTGCCAGCAGTTACTCGGACAGGGGAATAGATACGCAGTATTTT.

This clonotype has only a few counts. The CDR3 nucleotides read TGTGCCAGCAGCTTATGGAAGGGCGGGGGCCAGGGTCAGCCCCAGCATTTT. It codes for CASSLWKGGGQGQPQHF. This chain connects TRBV5-6 to TRBJ1-5; a possible D gene is TRBD1 (6 bases). Trimming pared 2 bases from V and 6 bases from J, leaving 21 bases between. Per the germline V gene, CDR1 is SGHDT and CDR2 is YYEEEE. The CDR3 has 17 residues.

The CDR3 bases are TGTGCCAGCGTAGACCCTACTAACTATGGCTACACCTTC. Amino acids: CASVDPTNYGYTF. The rearrangement uses TRBV6-1 and TRBJ1-2; no firm D call. The length of the CDR3 is 13 residues. Trimming took 8 bases from V and 0 from J, leaving 10 bases between them. Germline V gives CDR1 MNHNS, CDR2 SASEGT.

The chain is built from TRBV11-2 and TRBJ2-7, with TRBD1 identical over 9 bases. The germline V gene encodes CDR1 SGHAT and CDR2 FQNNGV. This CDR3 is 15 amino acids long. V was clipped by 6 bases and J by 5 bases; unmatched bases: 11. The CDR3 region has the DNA TGTGCCAGCAGTCGATTCGGGACAGGGCTCCACGAGCAGTACTTC. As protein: CASSRFGTGLHEQYF.

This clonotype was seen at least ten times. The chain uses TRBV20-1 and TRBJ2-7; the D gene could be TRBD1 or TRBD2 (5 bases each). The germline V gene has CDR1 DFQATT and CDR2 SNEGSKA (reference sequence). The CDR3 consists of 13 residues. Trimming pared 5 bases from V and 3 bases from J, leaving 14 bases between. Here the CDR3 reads CSAYRDAFYEQYF. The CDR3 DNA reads TGCAGTGCTTACCGGGACGCCTTCTACGAGCAGTACTTC.

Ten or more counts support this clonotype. The CDR3 coding sequence is TGTGCCAGCTCACCAATGGGACAGGGAGTAAGCGCCTATGGCTACACCTTC. Protein sequence: CASSPMGQGVSAYGYTF. The V gene is TRBV18, the J gene TRBJ1-2; 9 bases map to TRBD1. V lost 2 bases to trimming and J lost 4 bases; unmatched junction nucleotides: 11. In germline, CDR1 is KGHSH, CDR2 LQKENI. The CDR3 loop spans 17 amino acids.

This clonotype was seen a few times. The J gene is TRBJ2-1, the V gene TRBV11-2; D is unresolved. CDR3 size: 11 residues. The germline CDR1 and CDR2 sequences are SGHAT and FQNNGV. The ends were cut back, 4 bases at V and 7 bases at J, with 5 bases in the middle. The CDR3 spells CASSYTNEQFF. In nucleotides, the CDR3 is TGTGCCAGCAGCTACACAAATGAGCAGTTCTTC.

DNA for the CDR3: TGTGCCAGCAGCCAAGATTCAGGGACCGAGACCCAGTACTTC. Its protein is CASSQDSGTETQYF. The chain recombines TRBV4-2 with TRBJ2-5; the D gene could be TRBD1 or TRBD2 (5 bases each). Per germline, CDR1 LGHNA and CDR2 YNFKEQ. The V end was cut by 0 bases, the J end by 5 bases, with 10 bases between. The CDR3 runs to 14 residues.

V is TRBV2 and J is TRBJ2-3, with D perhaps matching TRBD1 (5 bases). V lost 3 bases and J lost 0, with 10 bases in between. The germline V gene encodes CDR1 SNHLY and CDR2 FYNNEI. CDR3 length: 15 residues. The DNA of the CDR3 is TGTGCCAGCAGTGATTCAAGACAGAGCACAGATACGCAGTATTTT. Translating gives CASSDSRQSTDTQYF.

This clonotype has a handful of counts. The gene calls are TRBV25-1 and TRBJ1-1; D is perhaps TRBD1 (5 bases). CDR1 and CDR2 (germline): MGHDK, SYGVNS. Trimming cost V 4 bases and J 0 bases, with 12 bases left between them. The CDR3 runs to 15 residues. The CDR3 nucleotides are TGTGCCAGCAGTGGAGCCGGGACGGTGAACACTGAAGCTTTCTTT. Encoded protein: CASSGAGTVNTEAFF. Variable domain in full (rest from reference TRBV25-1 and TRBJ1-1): EADIYQTPRYLVIGTGKKITLECSQTMGHDKMYWYQQDPGMELHLIHYSYGVNSTEKGDLSSESTVSRIRTEHFPLTLESARPSHTSQYLCASSGAGTVNTEAFFGQGTRLTVV.

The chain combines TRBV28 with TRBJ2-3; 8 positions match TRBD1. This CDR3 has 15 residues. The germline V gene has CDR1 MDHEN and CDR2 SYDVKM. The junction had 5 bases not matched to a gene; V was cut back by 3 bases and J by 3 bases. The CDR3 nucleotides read TGTGCCAGCAGTTTTGCCAGGGGGCGTACAGATACGCAGTATTTT. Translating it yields CASSFARGRTDTQYF. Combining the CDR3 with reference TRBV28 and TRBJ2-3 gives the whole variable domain DVKVTQSSRYLVKRTGEKVFLECVQDMDHENMFWYRQDPGLGLRLIYFSYDVKMKEKGDIPEGYSVSREKKERFSLILESASTNQTSMYLCASSFARGRTDTQYFGPGTRLTVL.

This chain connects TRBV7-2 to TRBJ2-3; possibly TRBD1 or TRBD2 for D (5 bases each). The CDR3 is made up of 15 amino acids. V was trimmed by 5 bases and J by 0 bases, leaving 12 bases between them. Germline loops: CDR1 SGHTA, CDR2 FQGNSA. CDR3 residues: CASSVKWGSTDTQYF. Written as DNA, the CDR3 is TGTGCCAGCAGCGTAAAGTGGGGGAGCACAGATACGCAGTATTTT.

The CDR3 loop is CSVETGVNTEAFF. In DNA form, the CDR3 reads TGCAGCGTTGAAACAGGGGTGAACACTGAAGCTTTCTTT. The genes are TRBV29-1 and TRBJ1-1; 7 bases map to TRBD1. The germline V gene encodes CDR1 SQVTM and CDR2 ANQGSEA. V was clipped by 2 bases and J by 0 bases; unmatched bases: 0. This CDR3 comprises 13 residues.

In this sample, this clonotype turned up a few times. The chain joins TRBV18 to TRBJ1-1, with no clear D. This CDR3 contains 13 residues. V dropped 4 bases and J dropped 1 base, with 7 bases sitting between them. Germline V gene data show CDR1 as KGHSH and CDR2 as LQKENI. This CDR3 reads CASSRLANTEAFF. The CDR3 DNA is TGTGCCAGCTCACGGTTGGCGAACACTGAAGCTTTCTTT.

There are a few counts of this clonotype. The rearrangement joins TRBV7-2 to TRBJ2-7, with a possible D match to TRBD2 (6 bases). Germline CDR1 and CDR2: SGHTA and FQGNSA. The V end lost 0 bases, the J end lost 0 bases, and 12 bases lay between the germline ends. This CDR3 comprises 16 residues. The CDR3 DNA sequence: TGTGCCAGCAGCTTAGCCTGGGCGGGGCACTCCTACGAGCAGTACTTC. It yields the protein CASSLAWAGHSYEQYF.